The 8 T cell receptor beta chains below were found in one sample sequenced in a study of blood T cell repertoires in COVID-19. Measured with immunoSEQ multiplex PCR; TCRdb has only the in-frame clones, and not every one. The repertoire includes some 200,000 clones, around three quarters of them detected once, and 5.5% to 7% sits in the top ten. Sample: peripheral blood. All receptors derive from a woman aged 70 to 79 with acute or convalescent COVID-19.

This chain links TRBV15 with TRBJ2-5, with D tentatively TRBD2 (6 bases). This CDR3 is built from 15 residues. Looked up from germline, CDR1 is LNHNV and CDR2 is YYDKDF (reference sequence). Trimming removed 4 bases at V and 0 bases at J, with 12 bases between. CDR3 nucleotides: TGTGCCACCAGCACGAGGGACTCCTACCAAGAGACCCAGTACTTC. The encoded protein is CATSTRDSYQETQYF.

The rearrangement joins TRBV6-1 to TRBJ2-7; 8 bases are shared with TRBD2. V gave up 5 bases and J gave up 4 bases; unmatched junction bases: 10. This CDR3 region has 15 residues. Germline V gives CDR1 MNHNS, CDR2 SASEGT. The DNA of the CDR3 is TGTGCCAGCAGTTCGGACGGGACTAGTATTTACGAGCAGTACTTC. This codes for CASSSDGTSIYEQYF.

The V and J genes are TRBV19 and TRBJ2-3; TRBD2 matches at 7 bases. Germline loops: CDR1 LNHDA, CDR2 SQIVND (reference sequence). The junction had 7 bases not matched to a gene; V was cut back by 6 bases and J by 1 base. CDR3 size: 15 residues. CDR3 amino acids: CASSEAGPRTDTQYF. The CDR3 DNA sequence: TGTGCCAGTAGCGAAGCGGGACCTCGCACAGATACGCAGTATTTT.

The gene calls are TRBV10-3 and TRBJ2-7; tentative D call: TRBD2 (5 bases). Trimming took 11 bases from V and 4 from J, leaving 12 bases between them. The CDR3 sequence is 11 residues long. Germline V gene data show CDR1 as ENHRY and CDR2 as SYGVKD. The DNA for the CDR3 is TGTGCCTCCGGTGAGGGATACGAGCAGTACTTC. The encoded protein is CASGEGYEQYF.

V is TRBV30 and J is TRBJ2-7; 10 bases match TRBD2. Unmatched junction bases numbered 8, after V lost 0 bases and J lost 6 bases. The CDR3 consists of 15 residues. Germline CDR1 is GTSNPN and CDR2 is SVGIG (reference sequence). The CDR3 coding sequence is TGTGCCTGGAGTGTAAAGAGCGGGAGGGCCCTCGAGCAGTACTTC. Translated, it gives CAWSVKSGRALEQYF.

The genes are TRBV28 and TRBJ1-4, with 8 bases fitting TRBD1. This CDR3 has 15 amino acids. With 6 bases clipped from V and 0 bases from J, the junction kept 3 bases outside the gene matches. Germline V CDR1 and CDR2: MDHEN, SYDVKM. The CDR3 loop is CASSQGAATNEKLFF. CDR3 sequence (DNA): TGTGCCAGCAGCCAGGGGGCCGCAACTAATGAAAAACTGTTTTTT.

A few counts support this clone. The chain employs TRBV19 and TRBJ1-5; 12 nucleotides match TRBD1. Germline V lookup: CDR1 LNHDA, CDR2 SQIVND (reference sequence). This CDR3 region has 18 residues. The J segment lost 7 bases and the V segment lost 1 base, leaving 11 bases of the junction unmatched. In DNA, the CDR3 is TGTGCCAGTAGTATAGCCCCCCCCGGGACAGGGGGCCGCCAGCCCCAGCATTTT. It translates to CASSIAPPGTGGRQPQHF.

DNA for the CDR3: TGCAGCGTTGGCATGGGACTAGCGACCTACAATGAGCAGTTCTTC. It is translated as CSVGMGLATYNEQFF. This rearrangement joins TRBV29-1 to TRBJ2-1, with 10 bases aligning to TRBD2. V dropped 4 bases and J dropped 2; count of bases not matched to a gene: 5. CDR1 and CDR2 from the germline V gene are SQVTM and ANQGSEA. The CDR3 extends over 15 amino acids.